This TCR beta chain was found in a study of T cells in Graves' hyperthyroidism and ophthalmopathy. The investigators amplified TCR beta CDR3 regions from RNA transcripts. TCR CDR3 underwent first-round RT-PCR with the HTBI primer set. From the multiplex PCR reads, TCRdb called clonotypes with MiXCR, one entry per CDR3 protein. The table records about 710,000 distinct CDR3 sequences, roughly 15% of them present only once. Deletions cut 3 bases from V and 2 bases from J, with 18 bases between. The CDR3 spans 17 residues. Germline CDR1 is KGHSH and CDR2 is LQKENI. The hyperthyroidism patients had all been newly diagnosed, and their disease duration was under 2 months. Their ages ranged from 18 to 65 years. Orbital computed tomography and thyroid ultrasound, together with serum TRAb and thyroxine and clinical symptoms, were used for diagnoses.

The TCR originated in a man aged 18 to 30 with Graves' hyperthyroidism. V usage is TRBV18 and J usage is TRBJ2-3; no firm D call. What was sequenced was blood. CDR3 coding DNA: TGTGCCAGCTCACCCGAGTGGGTCCCTCGGGCCACAGATACGCAGTATTTT. Its protein product is CASSPEWVPRATDTQYF.